Below are 3 T cell receptor beta chains sequenced from a single sample in a study of cytomegalovirus exposure and HLA in healthy donors. PCR amplification relied on 60 Vbeta primers (plus 13 Jbeta primers). The protocol was immunoSEQ multiplex PCR, while the TCRdb copy is restricted to in-frame clones and leaves out a portion. The table records approximately 120,000 clones, 77% of them present only once. The sequenced material came from PBMCs. These receptor sequences come from a woman in her forties in good health and CMV-seropositive.

This chain uses TRBV15 with TRBJ2-5; D unresolved. Germline CDR1 and CDR2: LNHNV and YYDKDF (reference sequence). The CDR3 totals 12 residues. The germline V and J ends were trimmed by 0 bases and 5 bases, with 4 bases remaining between them. CDR3 sequence reads: CATSRDQETQYF. CDR3 bases: TGTGCCACCAGCAGAGATCAGGAGACCCAGTACTTC. The full variable domain, with the rest looked up from reference TRBV15 and TRBJ2-5, is DAMVIQNPRYQVTQFGKPVTLSCSQTLNHNVMYWYQQKSSQAPKLLFHYYDKDFNNEADTPDNFQSRRPNTSFCFLDIRSPGLGDTAMYLCATSRDQETQYFGPGTRLLVL.

This clone occurred a few times. The chain has TRBV7-9 and TRBJ1-4; 11 nucleotides align to TRBD1. Trimming cost V 1 base and J 7 bases; bases outside gene matches: 2. The CDR3 length is 15 residues. Germline CDR1 SEHNR, CDR2 FQNEAQ (reference sequence). The CDR3: CASSLGTGGGEKLFF. CDR3 in DNA: TGTGCCAGCAGCTTAGGGACAGGGGGCGGTGAAAAACTGTTTTTT.

With regard to this clone: The same CDR3 also results from other DNA sequences found in this sample. The chain combines TRBV9 with TRBJ2-7; TRBD2 might be the D (6 bases). Trimming pared 0 bases from V and 1 base from J, leaving 8 bases between. CDR1 is SGDLS and CDR2 is YYNGEE in the germline V gene. The CDR3 covers 14 residues. The DNA of the CDR3 is TGTGCCAGCAGCGTAGGCGGGATATCCTACGAGCAGTACTTC. It codes for CASSVGGISYEQYF. Complete variable domain (other parts from reference TRBV9 and TRBJ2-7): DSGVTQTPKHLITATGQRVTLRCSPRSGDLSVYWYQQSLDQGLQFLIQYYNGEERAKGNILERFSAQQFPDLHSELNLSSLELGDSALYFCASSVGGISYEQYFGPGTRLTVT.